This T cell receptor (beta chain) was observed in a study of T-cell memory formation after mild COVID-19. General study points: Of the contracting clones, CD4+ ones lay mainly in CM and EM, and CD8+ ones in EMRA.

TCRdb reprocessed the 5' RACE reads via MiXCR and lists one record per CDR3 protein. The sample shows roughly 500,000 distinct CDR3 sequences, approximately 20% of them seen only once. V gave up 6 bases and J gave up 2 bases; unmatched junction bases: 5. Germline V CDR1 and CDR2: SQVTM, ANQGSEA. The CDR3 loop spans 13 amino acids. The sample holds a few counts of this clonotype. Its antigen is unknown. The V gene is TRBV29-1, the J gene TRBJ2-7; 9 bases fit TRBD1. Sequences were obtained from PBMCs or a T cell subset sorted from them (not recorded which). This clonotype was sampled from an adult woman who had mild COVID-19 (a few samples of this study predate the infection). Cell type and time point are not known. Here the CDR3 reads CSVRTGDTYEQYF. In DNA, the CDR3 is TGCAGCGTGAGGACAGGGGACACCTACGAGCAGTACTTC.